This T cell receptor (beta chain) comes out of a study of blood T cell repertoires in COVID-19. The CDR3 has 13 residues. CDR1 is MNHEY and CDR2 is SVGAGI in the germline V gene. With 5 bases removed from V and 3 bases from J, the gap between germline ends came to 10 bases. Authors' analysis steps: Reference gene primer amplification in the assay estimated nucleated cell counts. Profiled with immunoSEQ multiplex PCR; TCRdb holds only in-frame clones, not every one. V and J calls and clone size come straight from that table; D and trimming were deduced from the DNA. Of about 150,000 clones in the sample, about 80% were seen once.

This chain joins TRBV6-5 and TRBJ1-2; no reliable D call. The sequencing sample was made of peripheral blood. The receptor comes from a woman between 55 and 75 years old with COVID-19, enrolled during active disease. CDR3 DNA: TGTGCCAGCAGTAGAGGGATCGACTATGGCTACACCTTC. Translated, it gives CASSRGIDYGYTF.